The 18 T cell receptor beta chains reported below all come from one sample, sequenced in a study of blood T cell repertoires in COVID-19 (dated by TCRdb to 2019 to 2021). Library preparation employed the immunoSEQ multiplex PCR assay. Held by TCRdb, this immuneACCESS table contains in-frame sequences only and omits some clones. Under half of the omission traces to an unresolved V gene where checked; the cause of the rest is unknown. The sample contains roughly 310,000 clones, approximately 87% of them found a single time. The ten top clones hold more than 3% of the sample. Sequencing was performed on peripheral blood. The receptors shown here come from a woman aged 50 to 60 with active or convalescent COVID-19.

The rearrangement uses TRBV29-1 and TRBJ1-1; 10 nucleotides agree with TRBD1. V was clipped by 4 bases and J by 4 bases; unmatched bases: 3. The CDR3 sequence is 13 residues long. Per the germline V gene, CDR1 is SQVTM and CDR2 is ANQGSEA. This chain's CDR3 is CSVGGQGSTEAFF. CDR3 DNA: TGCAGCGTTGGGGGACAGGGGTCCACTGAAGCTTTCTTT. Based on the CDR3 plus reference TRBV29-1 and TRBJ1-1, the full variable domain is SAVISQKPSRDICQRGTSLTIQCQVDSQVTMMFWYRQQPGQSLTLIATANQGSEATYESGFVIDKFPISRPNLTFSTLTVSNMSPEDSSIYLCSVGGQGSTEAFFGQGTRLTVV.

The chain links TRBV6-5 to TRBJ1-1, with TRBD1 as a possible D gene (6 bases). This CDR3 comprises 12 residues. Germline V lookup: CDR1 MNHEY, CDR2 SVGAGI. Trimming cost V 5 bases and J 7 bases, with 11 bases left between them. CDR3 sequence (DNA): TGTGCCAGCAGTCGGGACATCAATGAAGCTTTCTTT. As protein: CASSRDINEAFF.

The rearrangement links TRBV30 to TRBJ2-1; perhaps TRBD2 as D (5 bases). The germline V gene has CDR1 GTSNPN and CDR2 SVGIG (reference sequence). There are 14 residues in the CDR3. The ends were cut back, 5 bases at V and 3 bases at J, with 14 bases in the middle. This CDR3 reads CAWAWTGVYNEQFF. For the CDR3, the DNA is TGTGCCTGGGCATGGACTGGAGTCTACAATGAGCAGTTCTTC.

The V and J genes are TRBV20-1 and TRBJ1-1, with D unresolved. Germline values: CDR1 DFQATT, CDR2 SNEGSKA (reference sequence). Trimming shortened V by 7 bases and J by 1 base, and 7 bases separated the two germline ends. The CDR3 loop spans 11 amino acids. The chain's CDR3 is CSVERNTEAFF. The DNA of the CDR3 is TGCAGTGTGGAGAGGAACACTGAAGCTTTCTTT.

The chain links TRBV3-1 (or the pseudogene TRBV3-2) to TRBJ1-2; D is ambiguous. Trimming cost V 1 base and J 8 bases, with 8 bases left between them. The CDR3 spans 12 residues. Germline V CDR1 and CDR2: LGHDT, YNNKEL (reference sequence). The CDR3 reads CASSQVRGGYTF. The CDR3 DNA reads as TGTGCCAGCAGCCAAGTACGTGGCGGCTACACCTTC.

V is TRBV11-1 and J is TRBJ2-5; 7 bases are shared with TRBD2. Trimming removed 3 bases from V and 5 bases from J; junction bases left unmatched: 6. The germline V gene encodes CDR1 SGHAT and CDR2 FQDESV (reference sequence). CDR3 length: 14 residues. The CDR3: CASSFDAGVETQYF. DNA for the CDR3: TGTGCCAGCAGCTTTGATGCGGGAGTGGAGACCCAGTACTTC.

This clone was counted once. For the CDR3, the DNA is TGTGCCAGCAGCCCACAGACTAGCGGGGGGGCCCAGGAGCAGTTCTTC. This encodes CASSPQTSGGAQEQFF. The rearrangement joins TRBV11-3 to TRBJ2-1; 14 bases match TRBD2. In germline, CDR1 is SGHNT, CDR2 YENEEA. The CDR3 extends over 16 amino acids. Trimming removed 5 bases from V and 10 bases from J; junction bases left unmatched: 10.

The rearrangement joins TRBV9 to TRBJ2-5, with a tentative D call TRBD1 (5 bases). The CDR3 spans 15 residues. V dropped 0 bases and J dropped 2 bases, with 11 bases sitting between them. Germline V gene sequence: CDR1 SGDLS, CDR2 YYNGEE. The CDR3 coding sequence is TGTGCCAGCAGCGTAGGTATAGGGGTTCAAGAGACCCAGTACTTC. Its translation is CASSVGIGVQETQYF.

Written as DNA, the CDR3 is TGTGCCAGCTCTGCGGGGACCCTGAACACTGAAGCTTTCTTT. Its protein is CASSAGTLNTEAFF. The chain recombines TRBV18 with TRBJ1-1; tentatively, D is TRBD1 (5 bases). Per germline, CDR1 KGHSH and CDR2 LQKENI. V shed 6 bases and J shed 0 bases, with 11 bases lying between them. CDR3 size: 14 residues.

In DNA, the CDR3 is TGTGCCAGCAGCCAACCGGGACTCGTTGGCACTGAAGCTTTCTTT. It specifies CASSQPGLVGTEAFF. The rearrangement uses TRBV16 and TRBJ1-1; D is perhaps TRBD1 (5 bases). CDR3 length equals 15 residues. The germline gives CDR1 KGHSY, CDR2 FQNENV. The ends were cut back, 2 bases at V and 4 bases at J, with 14 bases in the middle.

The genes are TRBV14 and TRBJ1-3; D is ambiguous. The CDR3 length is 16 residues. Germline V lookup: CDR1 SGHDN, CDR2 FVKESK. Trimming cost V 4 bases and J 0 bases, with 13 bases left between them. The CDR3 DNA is TGTGCCAGCAGCCTCACCGGTGTTAGCTCTGGAAACACCATATATTTT. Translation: CASSLTGVSSGNTIYF.

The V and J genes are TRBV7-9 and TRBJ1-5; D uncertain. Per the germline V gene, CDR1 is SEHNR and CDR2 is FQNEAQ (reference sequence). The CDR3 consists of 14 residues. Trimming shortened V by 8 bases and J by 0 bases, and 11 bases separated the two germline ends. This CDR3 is CASSRRDSNQPQHF. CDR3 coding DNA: TGTGCCAGCTCTCGCCGAGATAGCAATCAGCCCCAGCATTTT.

This CDR3 reads CASSLSGGQETQYF. The DNA for the CDR3 is TGTGCCAGCAGTCTATCAGGGGGACAAGAGACCCAGTACTTC. The chain links TRBV7-3 to TRBJ2-5; TRBD1 matches at 7 bases. The V segment lost 6 bases and the J segment 2 bases; nucleotides outside the gene matches: 6. This CDR3 contains 14 residues. Germline V gene data show CDR1 as SGHTA and CDR2 as FQGTGA.

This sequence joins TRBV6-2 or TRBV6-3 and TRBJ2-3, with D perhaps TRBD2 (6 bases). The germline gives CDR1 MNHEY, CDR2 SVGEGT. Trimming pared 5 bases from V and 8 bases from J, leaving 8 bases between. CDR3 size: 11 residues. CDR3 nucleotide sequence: TGTGCCAGCAGTGCAGCGGGTACGCAGTATTTT. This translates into CASSAAGTQYF.

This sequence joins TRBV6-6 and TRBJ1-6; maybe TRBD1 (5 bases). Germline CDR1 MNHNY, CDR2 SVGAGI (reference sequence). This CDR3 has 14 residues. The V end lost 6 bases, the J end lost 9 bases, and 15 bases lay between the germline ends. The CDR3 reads CASRPPRDGSPLHF. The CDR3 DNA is TGTGCCAGCAGACCGCCCAGGGATGGTTCACCCCTCCACTTT.

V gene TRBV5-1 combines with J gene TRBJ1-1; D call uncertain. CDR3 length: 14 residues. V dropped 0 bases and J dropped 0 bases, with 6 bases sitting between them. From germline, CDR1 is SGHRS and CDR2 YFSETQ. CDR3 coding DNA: TGCGCCAGCAGCTTGGTAGCCATGAACACTGAAGCTTTCTTT. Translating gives CASSLVAMNTEAFF.

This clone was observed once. Here the CDR3 DNA reads TGCGCCAGCGGGGGCGACGGCTATGGCTACACCTTC. Amino acid sequence: CASGGDGYGYTF. J is TRBJ1-2 and V is TRBV4-3, with a tentative D call TRBD1 (6 bases). CDR3 length equals 12 residues. Germline V gene lookup returns CDR1 LGHNA and CDR2 YSLEER. The V end lost 8 bases, the J end lost 4 bases, and 11 bases lay between the germline ends.

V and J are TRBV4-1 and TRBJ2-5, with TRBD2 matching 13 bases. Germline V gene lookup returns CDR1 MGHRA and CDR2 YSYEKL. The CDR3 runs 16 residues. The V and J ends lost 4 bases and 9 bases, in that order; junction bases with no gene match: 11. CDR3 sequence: CASSLGTSGTPGAQYF. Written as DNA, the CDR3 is TGCGCCAGCAGCCTAGGGACTAGCGGGACCCCCGGGGCCCAGTACTTC.